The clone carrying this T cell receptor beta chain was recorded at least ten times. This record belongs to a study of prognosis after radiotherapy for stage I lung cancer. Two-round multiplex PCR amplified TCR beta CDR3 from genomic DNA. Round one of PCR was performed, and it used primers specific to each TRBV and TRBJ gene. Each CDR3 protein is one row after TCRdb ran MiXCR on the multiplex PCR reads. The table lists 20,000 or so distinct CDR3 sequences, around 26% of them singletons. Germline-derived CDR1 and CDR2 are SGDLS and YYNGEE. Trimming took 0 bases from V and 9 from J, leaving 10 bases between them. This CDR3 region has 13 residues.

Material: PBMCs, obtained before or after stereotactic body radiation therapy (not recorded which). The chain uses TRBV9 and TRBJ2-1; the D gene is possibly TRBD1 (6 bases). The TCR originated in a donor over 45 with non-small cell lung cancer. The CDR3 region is CASSVGGLGEQFF. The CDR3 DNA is TGTGCCAGCAGCGTAGGGGGGCTTGGTGAGCAGTTCTTC.